Sequencing of this TCR beta chain was carried out in a study of cytomegalovirus exposure and HLA in healthy donors. Study-wide results and caveats: In a later analysis, specific HLA alleles were associated with approximately 17,000 TCR beta sequences at a 0.05 false discovery rate. Cytomegalovirus status, reportedly, was diagnosed with high specificity and sensitivity by the classifier. In a later analysis, common viral pathogens appeared linked to several of the most significant clusters.

Details on this clone: Its cognate antigen is unknown. The sample holds other DNA sequences that translate to the same CDR3.

PCR amplification relied on 60 Vbeta primers (plus 13 Jbeta primers). Method: immunoSEQ multiplex PCR; TCRdb's copy keeps in-frame clones and lacks some. The sample consists of fewer than 250,000 clones, almost 80% of them appearing once. The CDR3 totals 14 residues. V was pared by 2 bases and J by 0 bases, with 9 bases between. The V gene's germline CDR1 is SGHRS and CDR2 YFSETQ. The sample taken for sequencing was PBMCs. The receptor was derived from a male donor in good health and CMV-seronegative. The V gene is TRBV5-1, the J gene TRBJ2-7, with D hard to call. The CDR3 sequence: CASSFLASSYEQYF. In DNA form, the CDR3 reads TGCGCCAGCAGCTTCTTGGCCAGCTCCTACGAGCAGTACTTC.